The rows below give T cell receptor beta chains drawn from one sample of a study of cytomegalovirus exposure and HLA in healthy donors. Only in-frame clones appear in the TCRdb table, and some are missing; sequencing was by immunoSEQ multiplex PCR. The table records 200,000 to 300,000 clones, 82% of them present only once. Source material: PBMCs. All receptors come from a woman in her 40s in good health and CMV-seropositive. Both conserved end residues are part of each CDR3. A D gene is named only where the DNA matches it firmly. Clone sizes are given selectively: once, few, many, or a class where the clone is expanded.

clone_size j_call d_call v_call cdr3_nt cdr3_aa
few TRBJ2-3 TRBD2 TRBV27 TGTGCCAGCAGTTTATGGGGCGGGAGTGGAAAGGCAGATACGCAGTATTTT CASSLWGGSGKADTQYF
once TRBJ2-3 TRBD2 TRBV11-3 TGTGCCAGCAGCTTAGATCGACGAGGCCTAGCGGGCATCACAGATACGCAGTATTTT CASSLDRRGLAGITDTQYF
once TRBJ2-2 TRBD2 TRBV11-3 TGTGCCAGCAGCTTAGAGAAAACTAGCGGGACAATGGCCGGGGAGCTGTTTTTT CASSLEKTSGTMAGELFF
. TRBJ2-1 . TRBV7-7 TGTGCCAGCAGCTTATACAGCGGGGACAACAATGAGCAGTTCTTC CASSLYSGDNNEQFF
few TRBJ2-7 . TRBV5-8 TGTGCCAGCAGCTGGGGGGTGGGGCCCTACGAGCAGTACTTC CASSWGVGPYEQYF
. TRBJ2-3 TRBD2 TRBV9 TGTGCCAGCAGCGTAGGGACTAGCGGGAGTGTTTCAGATACGCAGTATTTT CASSVGTSGSVSDTQYF
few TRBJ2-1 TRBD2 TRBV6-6 TGTGCCAGCAGTTCCCCGGGACTAGCGGGAGCTTACGGGCAGTTCTTC CASSSPGLAGAYGQFF
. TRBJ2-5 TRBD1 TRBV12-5 TGTGCTAGTGGTTGGGACAGGGGGATGTGGGAGACCCAGTACTTC CASGWDRGMWETQYF
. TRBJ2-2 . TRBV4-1 TGCGCCAGCAGCCACCCCCTAGCGTCGAACACCGGGGAGCTGTTTTTT CASSHPLASNTGELFF
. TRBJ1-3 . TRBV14 TGTGCCAGCAGCCTCCTTAGTTCTGGAAACACCATATATTTT CASSLLSSGNTIYF
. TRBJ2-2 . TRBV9 TGTGCCAGCAGCGTCCAGGGTAAGGCGAACACCGGGGAGCTGTTTTTT CASSVQGKANTGELFF
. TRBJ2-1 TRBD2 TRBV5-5 TGTGCCAGCAGCGCTGGACTAGCGGGGGCTTACAATGAGCAGTTCTTC CASSAGLAGAYNEQFF
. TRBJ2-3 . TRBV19 TGTGCCAGTAGTATAGGGGGGGTCCGGGGGACAGATACGCAGTATTTT CASSIGGVRGTDTQYF
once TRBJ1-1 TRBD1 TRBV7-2 TGTGCCAGCAGCTTAGAGGGGGCAATTACTGAAGCTTTCTTT CASSLEGAITEAFF
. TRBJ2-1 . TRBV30 TGTGCCTGGACGATTAGCTGGGAGCAGTTCTTC CAWTISWEQFF
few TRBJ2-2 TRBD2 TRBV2 TGTGCCAGCAGGAGTAGAGCGGGAGCGAACACCGGGGAGCTGTTTTTT CASRSRAGANTGELFF
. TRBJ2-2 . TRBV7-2 TGTGCCAGCAGCCTAAACCACGACAGGCTGAACACCGGGGAGCTGTTTTTT CASSLNHDRLNTGELFF
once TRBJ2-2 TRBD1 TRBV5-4 TGTGCCAGCAGCTGGGACAGGAACACCGGGGAGCTGTTTTTT CASSWDRNTGELFF
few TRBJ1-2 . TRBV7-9 TGTGCCAGCAGCTTAGATCTAGTGCTCTATGGCTACACCTTC CASSLDLVLYGYTF
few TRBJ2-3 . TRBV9 TGTGCCAGCAGCGTAACCCTAGGCAGCACAGATACGCAGTATTTT CASSVTLGSTDTQYF
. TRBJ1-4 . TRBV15 TGTGCCACCAGCAGTTTGGGGAGAGAGTTTTTT CATSSLGREFF
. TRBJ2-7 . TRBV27 TGTGCCAGCAGTTTAGGTACAGGTCCGACCTACGAGCAGTACTTC CASSLGTGPTYEQYF
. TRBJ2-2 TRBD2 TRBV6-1 TGTGCCAGCAGTGAGATCGTTAGCGGGAGGGCTGCGGCCGGGGAGCTGTTTTTT CASSEIVSGRAAAGELFF